A selection of T cell receptor beta chains follows, all from one sample in a study of T-cell reconstitution after alpha-beta-depleted transplantation in children. TCRdb independently ran MiXCR on the PCR reads; one entry per CDR3 protein. The sample records approximately 240,000 distinct CDR3 sequences, about a tenth being singletons. This material consisted of PBMCs, taken before TCRalphabeta/CD19-depleted stem cell transplant. The source of these receptors is a child less than two years old with acute myeloid leukemia, due to receive a stem cell transplant. CDR3s include the opening cysteine and the closing phenylalanine or tryptophan. The D gene is left open where the match is weak. The listing skips clone size in some rows; elsewhere it reads once, few, many or a size class.

d_gene: TRBD2
len: 17
v_gene: TRBV13
abundance: few
j_gene: TRBJ2-1
CDR3aa: CASSSTSEPKAGNEQFF
CDR3nt: TGTGCCAGCAGCTCGACTAGCGAGCCAAAAGCGGGCAATGAGCAGTTCTTC

d_gene: TRBD1
len: 14
v_gene: TRBV20-1
abundance: many
j_gene: TRBJ1-1
CDR3aa: CSAVQGERPTEAFF
CDR3nt: TGCAGTGCTGTACAGGGGGAAAGGCCCACTGAAGCTTTCTTT

d_gene: TRBD1
len: 14
v_gene: TRBV19
abundance: many
j_gene: TRBJ1-2
CDR3aa: CASSRDRGYYGYTF
CDR3nt: TGTGCCAGTAGTAGGGACAGGGGGTACTATGGCTACACCTTC

d_gene: TRBD2
len: 18
v_gene: TRBV11-2
abundance: many
j_gene: TRBJ2-3
CDR3aa: CASSFQRGLAGVSDTQYF
CDR3nt: TGTGCCAGCAGCTTTCAAAGGGGACTAGCGGGAGTGTCGGATACGCAGTATTTT

d_gene: TRBD2
len: 17
v_gene: TRBV6-5
abundance: many
j_gene: TRBJ2-2
CDR3aa: CASSYSRPSGRAGELFF
CDR3nt: TGTGCCAGCAGTTACTCGCGGCCTAGCGGGAGGGCCGGGGAGCTGTTTTTT

d_gene: -
len: 12
v_gene: TRBV2
abundance: many
j_gene: TRBJ2-3
CDR3aa: CASRKVPDTQYF
CDR3nt: TGTGCCAGCAGGAAGGTCCCAGATACGCAGTATTTT

d_gene: -
len: 16
v_gene: TRBV18
abundance: many
j_gene: TRBJ1-3
CDR3aa: CASSPLQVSSGNTIYF
CDR3nt: TGTGCCAGCTCGCCACTGCAGGTCTCATCTGGAAACACCATATATTTT

d_gene: -
len: 13
v_gene: TRBV6-6
abundance: many
j_gene: TRBJ2-7
CDR3aa: CASSLTGPYEQYF
CDR3nt: TGTGCCAGCAGTCTTACAGGGCCCTACGAGCAGTACTTC

d_gene: -
len: 14
v_gene: TRBV12-3/TRBV12-4
abundance: many
j_gene: TRBJ2-2
CDR3aa: CATPILRGTGELFF
CDR3nt: TGTGCCACCCCTATCCTTAGGGGGACCGGGGAGCTGTTTTTT

d_gene: TRBD1
len: 16
v_gene: TRBV6-1
abundance: few
j_gene: TRBJ2-6
CDR3aa: CASSSVGGPGANVLTF
CDR3nt: TGTGCCAGCAGCTCGGTAGGGGGCCCTGGGGCCAACGTCCTGACTTTC

d_gene: -
len: 15
v_gene: TRBV20-1
abundance: -
j_gene: TRBJ2-7
CDR3aa: CSGGRTAGRSYEQYF
CDR3nt: TGCAGTGGGGGCCGGACTGCGGGCCGCTCCTACGAGCAGTACTTC

d_gene: -
len: 13
v_gene: TRBV14
abundance: many
j_gene: TRBJ1-1
CDR3aa: CASSPQRNTEAFF
CDR3nt: TGTGCCAGCAGCCCTCAGAGGAACACTGAAGCTTTCTTT

d_gene: TRBD1
len: 16
v_gene: TRBV5-1
abundance: many
j_gene: TRBJ1-1
CDR3aa: CASSYRQGSFDTEAFF
CDR3nt: TGCGCCAGCAGCTACCGACAGGGAAGTTTCGACACTGAAGCTTTCTTT

d_gene: -
len: 15
v_gene: TRBV25-1
abundance: many
j_gene: TRBJ1-1
CDR3aa: CASSGAYGMNTEAFF
CDR3nt: TGTGCCAGCAGTGGCGCCTATGGGATGAACACTGAAGCTTTCTTT

d_gene: TRBD1
len: 12
v_gene: TRBV20-1
abundance: many
j_gene: TRBJ1-1
CDR3aa: CSAYQGGTEAFF
CDR3nt: TGCAGTGCCTACCAGGGGGGCACTGAAGCTTTCTTT

d_gene: -
len: 18
v_gene: TRBV11-1
abundance: many
j_gene: TRBJ2-5
CDR3aa: CASSPVQYYRSDPETQYF
CDR3nt: TGTGCCAGCAGCCCTGTCCAGTACTACCGCTCAGACCCAGAGACCCAGTACTTC

d_gene: TRBD1
len: 15
v_gene: TRBV7-3
abundance: many
j_gene: TRBJ2-1
CDR3aa: CASSLGTGIAGEQFF
CDR3nt: TGTGCCAGCAGCCTCGGGACAGGGATCGCCGGTGAGCAGTTCTTC

d_gene: -
len: 16
v_gene: TRBV2
abundance: -
j_gene: TRBJ2-1
CDR3aa: CASSAEGRNSYNEQFF
CDR3nt: TGTGCCAGCAGTGCGGAGGGGAGGAACTCCTACAATGAGCAGTTCTTC

d_gene: -
len: 14
v_gene: TRBV7-9
abundance: few
j_gene: TRBJ2-5
CDR3aa: CASSLGSNQETQYF
CDR3nt: TGTGCCAGCAGCTTAGGGTCTAACCAAGAGACCCAGTACTTC

d_gene: TRBD2
len: 13
v_gene: TRBV20-1
abundance: many
j_gene: TRBJ2-1
CDR3aa: CSALERDYDEQFF
CDR3nt: TGCAGTGCCCTAGAGCGGGACTATGATGAGCAGTTCTTC

d_gene: -
len: 17
v_gene: TRBV5-1
abundance: many
j_gene: TRBJ2-6
CDR3aa: CASSLVEFSAGANVLTF
CDR3nt: TGCGCCAGCAGCTTAGTGGAATTCTCGGCTGGGGCCAACGTCCTGACTTTC

d_gene: -
len: 15
v_gene: TRBV6-5
abundance: many
j_gene: TRBJ1-2
CDR3aa: CASSYSGGGLNGYTF
CDR3nt: TGTGCCAGCAGTTACTCAGGCGGTGGGCTGAATGGCTACACCTTC

d_gene: -
len: 14
v_gene: TRBV10-1
abundance: -
j_gene: TRBJ1-1
CDR3aa: CASSESRRANEAFF
CDR3nt: TGCGCCAGCAGTGAGTCGAGGCGGGCTAATGAAGCTTTCTTT

d_gene: TRBD2
len: 13
v_gene: TRBV5-1
abundance: many
j_gene: TRBJ2-7
CDR3aa: CASSLASGSEQYF
CDR3nt: TGCGCCAGCAGCTTGGCTAGCGGGAGCGAGCAGTACTTC

d_gene: -
len: 15
v_gene: TRBV7-9
abundance: many
j_gene: TRBJ2-1
CDR3aa: CASSSLAERNNEQFF
CDR3nt: TGTGCCAGCAGCTCGTTAGCGGAACGGAACAATGAGCAGTTCTTC

d_gene: TRBD2
len: 16
v_gene: TRBV12-3/TRBV12-4
abundance: many
j_gene: TRBJ2-3
CDR3aa: CASSSPIAGGLDTQYF
CDR3nt: TGTGCCAGCAGTTCCCCTATAGCGGGAGGGTTAGATACGCAGTATTTT

d_gene: -
len: 14
v_gene: TRBV28
abundance: once
j_gene: TRBJ2-7
CDR3aa: CASSYGSPPYEQYF
CDR3nt: TGTGCCAGCAGTTACGGAAGTCCCCCCTACGAGCAGTACTTC

d_gene: TRBD2
len: 17
v_gene: TRBV27
abundance: many
j_gene: TRBJ2-3
CDR3aa: CASSLLPGLAGRDTQYF
CDR3nt: TGTGCCAGCAGTTTACTCCCGGGACTAGCGGGACGAGATACGCAGTATTTT

d_gene: TRBD1
len: 15
v_gene: TRBV6-1
abundance: many
j_gene: TRBJ2-1
CDR3aa: CASRPGTVHGNEQFF
CDR3nt: TGTGCCAGCAGGCCCGGGACAGTACACGGGAATGAGCAGTTCTTC

d_gene: -
len: 13
v_gene: TRBV21-1
abundance: many
j_gene: TRBJ1-5
CDR3aa: CASSRRRNQPQHF
CDR3nt: TGTGCCAGCAGCCGGAGGCGAAATCAGCCCCAGCATTTT

d_gene: -
len: 14
v_gene: TRBV20-1
abundance: many
j_gene: TRBJ2-7
CDR3aa: CSAPRRRGSYEQYF
CDR3nt: TGCAGTGCTCCTCGGAGGAGAGGGTCCTACGAGCAGTACTTC

d_gene: -
len: 12
v_gene: TRBV12-3/TRBV12-4
abundance: many
j_gene: TRBJ1-1
CDR3aa: CASSSGWAEAFF
CDR3nt: TGTGCCAGCAGTTCAGGGTGGGCTGAAGCTTTCTTT

d_gene: TRBD2
len: 14
v_gene: TRBV2
abundance: -
j_gene: TRBJ2-1
CDR3aa: CASKGTSGRIEQFF
CDR3nt: TGTGCCAGCAAAGGGACTAGCGGGAGAATTGAGCAGTTCTTC